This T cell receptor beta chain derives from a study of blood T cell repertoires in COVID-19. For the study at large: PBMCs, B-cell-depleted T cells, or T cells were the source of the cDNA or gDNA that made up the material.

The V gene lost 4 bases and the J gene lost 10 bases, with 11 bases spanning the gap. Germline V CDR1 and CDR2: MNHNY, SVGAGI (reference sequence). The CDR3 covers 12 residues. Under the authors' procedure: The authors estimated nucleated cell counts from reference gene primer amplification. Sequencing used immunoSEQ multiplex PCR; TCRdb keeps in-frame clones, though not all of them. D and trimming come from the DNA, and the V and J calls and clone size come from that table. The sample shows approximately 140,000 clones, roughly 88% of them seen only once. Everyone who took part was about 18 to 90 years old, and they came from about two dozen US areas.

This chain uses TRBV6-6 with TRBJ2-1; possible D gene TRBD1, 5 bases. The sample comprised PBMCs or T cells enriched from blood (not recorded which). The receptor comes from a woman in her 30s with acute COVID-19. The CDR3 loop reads CASSSQGLEQFF. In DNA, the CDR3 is TGTGCCAGCAGTTCTCAGGGTTTAGAGCAGTTCTTC.